The clone carrying this TCR beta chain showed up just a few times. Its target is unknown. The CDR3 runs to 15 residues. Germline V gives CDR1 MDHEN, CDR2 SYDVKM. V gave up 4 bases and J gave up 6 bases; unmatched junction bases: 6. Sequencing was performed with immunoSEQ multiplex PCR; in TCRdb, only in-frame clones are kept and a portion is missing. The sample gives 30,000 to 35,000 clones, about 56% of which show up once; approximately 11% is in the top ten. The data originate from a study of a mutant IDH1 vaccine in newly diagnosed glioma. Turning to the study itself: In weeks 1, 3, 5, 7, 11, 15, 19 and 23, patients were vaccinated. Vaccination followed radiotherapy alone by 4-6 weeks, or accompanied temozolomide cycles.

General study findings and limits: Seemingly, top peripheral T cell clonotype changes bore no relation to pseudoprogression. Vaccine-induced responses were seen in under 95% of patients, spanning several MHC alleles.

The time point is: week 5, during vaccination. The content of each vaccine dose was 300 ug of mutant IDH1 20-mer peptide, and topical imiquimod accompanied it. Sequencing used PBMCs, obtained from a glioma patient whose treatment included an IDH1 peptide vaccine. The clonotype was recovered from a woman younger than 30 with glioma. This chain uses TRBV28 with TRBJ1-4; 9 bases map to TRBD1. This CDR3 reads CASSSPGQGDEKLFF. The CDR3 region has the DNA TGTGCCAGCAGTTCCCCGGGACAGGGCGATGAAAAACTGTTTTTT.